This TCR beta chain was documented in a study of OX40 agonist ivuxolimab in advanced cancers. Study overall: Patients were given ivuxolimab, an antibody that agonizes OX40 (CD134). Among those enrolled, mean age was about 62 years (range roughly 23 to 79) and 75% to 85% were male. Partial responses were achieved by three patients, one with hepatocellular carcinoma and two with cutaneous melanoma.

On this clone itself: Its antigen is currently unknown.

Assay: immunoSEQ multiplex PCR; the TCRdb copy retains only in-frame clones and omits some. Here the sample spans 74,000 or so clones, more than 75% being singletons. Whole-study results and caveats: Not determined was the antigen specificity of the expanded peripheral T cells.

Germline V gene lookup returns CDR1 SGDLS and CDR2 YYNGEE. The CDR3 is 15 residues long. Trimming took off 0 bases at V and 6 bases at J, with 10 bases between the two ends. The clonotype comes from an adult with an advanced solid tumor such as melanoma, head and neck, liver or kidney cancer. The source was CD4+ or CD8+ T cells sorted from blood, collected in a trial of the OX40 agonist ivuxolimab. J is TRBJ1-6 and V is TRBV9; D not resolved. CDR3 nucleotides: TGTGCCAGCAGCGTAGGAGCAGGCACTAATTCACCCCTCCACTTT. Translated: CASSVGAGTNSPLHF.